The 10 T cell receptor beta chains given below trace back to one sample, sequenced in a study of blood T cell repertoires in COVID-19. Profiling relied on immunoSEQ multiplex PCR, and the TCRdb table lists in-frame clones only, not all of them. This sample has some 90,000 clones; roughly 87% occur once, and the top ten carry 8% to 9.5%. Sequencing input: peripheral blood. These receptors were obtained from a man over 45 with acute or convalescent COVID-19.

In its sample, this clone was seen once. The rearrangement joins TRBV11-2 to TRBJ1-5, with 9 bases lining up with TRBD1. CDR1 is SGHAT and CDR2 is FQNNGV in the germline V gene. This CDR3 has 14 amino acids. V was pared by 3 bases and J by 7 bases, with 4 bases of the junction left unmatched. CDR3 residues: CASSLGQGRQPQHF. The CDR3 DNA sequence: TGTGCCAGCAGCTTGGGACAGGGTAGACAGCCCCAGCATTTT.

This chain connects TRBV18 to TRBJ2-7, with D possibly matching TRBD1 (6 bases). The V end lost 3 bases, the J end lost 5 bases, and 11 bases lay between the germline ends. This CDR3 contains 13 residues. Germline assignment: CDR1 KGHSH and CDR2 LQKENI. CDR3 bases: TGTGCCAGCTCACCCGACAGGTCCCACGAGCAGTACTTC. Its translation is CASSPDRSHEQYF.

The CDR3 region has the DNA TGCGCCAGCAGCCCTTGGACTAGCGGCAATGAGCAGTTCTTC. Its translation is CASSPWTSGNEQFF. The chain recombines TRBV5-1 with TRBJ2-1; TRBD2 aligns across 10 bases. Germline values: CDR1 SGHRS, CDR2 YFSETQ. The CDR3 consists of 14 residues. The V gene end was trimmed by 4 bases and the J gene end by 6 bases; junction bases not matched to a gene: 4.

J is TRBJ1-1 and V is TRBV19, with no clear D. From germline, CDR1 is LNHDA and CDR2 SQIVND (reference sequence). The CDR3 runs to 16 residues. The V gene lost 7 bases and the J gene lost 1 base, with 19 bases spanning the gap. The CDR3 spells CASTVRWAISNTEAFF. The CDR3 coding sequence is TGTGCCAGTACTGTGCGATGGGCGATATCGAACACTGAAGCTTTCTTT. The full variable domain, completed using reference TRBV19 and TRBJ1-1, is DGGITQSPKYLFRKEGQNVTLSCEQNLNHDAMYWYRQDPGQGLRLIYYSQIVNDFQKGDIAEGYSVSREKKESFPLTVTSAQKNPTAFYLCASTVRWAISNTEAFFGQGTRLTVV.

The chain joins TRBV7-2 to TRBJ2-2, with TRBD2 as a possible D gene (5 bases). The V end was cut by 4 bases, the J end by 8 bases, with 11 bases between. Germline CDR1 reads SGHTA; CDR2 reads FQGNSA. The CDR3 consists of 13 residues. The CDR3 DNA follows: TGTGCCAGCAGCTATCTTCCGGGGGGGGAGCTGTTTTTT. The encoded protein is CASSYLPGGELFF.

The chain uses TRBV3-1 (or the pseudogene TRBV3-2) and TRBJ2-5, with 11 bases identical to TRBD2. Germline V gives CDR1 LGHDT, CDR2 YNNKEL (reference sequence). This CDR3 region has 18 residues. J gave up 5 bases and V 0 bases, and 11 bases lay outside the gene matches. The CDR3 here is CASSQDSTSGGPGETQYF. The CDR3, as DNA: TGTGCCAGCAGCCAAGATAGCACTAGCGGGGGCCCCGGGGAGACCCAGTACTTC.

V usage is TRBV28 and J usage is TRBJ1-5, with unresolved D. This CDR3 has 13 amino acids. Germline V lookup: CDR1 MDHEN, CDR2 SYDVKM. Trimming left V 9 bases short and J 0 bases short, with 9 bases between. The CDR3 loop reads CASEGYSNQPQHF. In nucleotides, the CDR3 is TGTGCCAGTGAGGGTTATAGCAATCAGCCCCAGCATTTT.

The rearrangement joins TRBV15 to TRBJ1-6, with D possibly being TRBD1 (5 bases). CDR3 length: 15 residues. Germline CDR1 and CDR2: LNHNV and YYDKDF (reference sequence). The V end lost 0 bases, the J end lost 9 bases, and 12 bases lay between the germline ends. The CDR3 DNA reads TGTGCCACCAGCAGAGATTTTCAGGGTAGTTCACCCCTCCACTTT. This translates into CATSRDFQGSSPLHF.

This chain joins TRBV10-3 and TRBJ1-1; no clear D gene. Looked up from germline, CDR1 is ENHRY and CDR2 is SYGVKD. V was trimmed by 4 bases and J by 4 bases, leaving 7 bases between them. There are 12 residues in the CDR3. The CDR3, as DNA: TGTGCCATCAGTGTTACGGGCACTGAAGCTTTCTTT. Protein product: CAISVTGTEAFF.

The chain joins TRBV7-9 to TRBJ2-4; no clear D. V dropped 7 bases and J dropped 9 bases, with 10 bases sitting between them. This CDR3 has 11 residues. Germline CDR1 is SEHNR and CDR2 is FQNEAQ (reference sequence). DNA for the CDR3: TGTGCCAGCACCAGAGGTGGCATTCAGTACTTC. This encodes CASTRGGIQYF.